A single sample is the source of the 10 T cell receptor beta chains below, sequenced in a study of blood T cell repertoires in COVID-19. Clones were sequenced by immunoSEQ multiplex PCR, and TCRdb holds only the in-frame ones, with some missing. This sample carries under 350,000 clones, approximately 90% of them seen once, and the ten largest clones take about 4.2%. Sequenced: peripheral blood. These receptors came from a man in his forties or fifties with acute or convalescent COVID-19.

The chain carries TRBV5-1 and TRBJ2-3; TRBD2 matches 8 bases. V dropped 0 bases and J dropped 2; count of bases not matched to a gene: 2. Germline loops: CDR1 SGHRS, CDR2 YFSETQ. The length of the CDR3 is 15 residues. The CDR3 here is CASSLEAGDTDTQYF. The CDR3 DNA sequence: TGCGCCAGCAGCTTGGAAGCGGGAGACACAGATACGCAGTATTTT.

This clone was observed a handful of times. Other DNA variants within this sample encode the same CDR3. The chain is built from TRBV24-1 and TRBJ2-1; 9 nucleotides match TRBD1. CDR3 length: 16 amino acids. Germline lookup yields CDR1 KGHDR and CDR2 SFDVKD. The J segment lost 4 bases and the V segment lost 4 bases, leaving 7 bases of the junction unmatched. The CDR3 region is CATSDPGTGSYNEQFF. In DNA form, the CDR3 reads TGTGCCACCAGTGACCCCGGGACAGGGTCGTACAATGAGCAGTTCTTC.

This clone has just a few counts. The chain couples TRBV7-8 to TRBJ1-4; D unresolved. Trimming removed 5 bases from V and 7 bases from J, with 17 bases in between. This CDR3 is built from 15 residues. Germline V gene data show CDR1 as SGHVS and CDR2 as FQNEAQ. CDR3 protein: CASSLAGEFTEKLFF. DNA for the CDR3: TGTGCCAGCAGCCTTGCAGGTGAATTCACTGAAAAACTGTTTTTT.

This chain joins TRBV5-1 and TRBJ1-6; possible D gene TRBD1, 5 bases. The V end lost 4 bases, the J end lost 7 bases, and 15 bases lay between the germline ends. The CDR3 is 15 residues long. Germline CDR1 reads SGHRS; CDR2 reads YFSETQ. CDR3 residues: CASSPVSGGNSPLHF. The DNA of the CDR3 is TGCGCCAGCAGCCCCGTATCCGGGGGGAATTCACCCCTCCACTTT.

J is TRBJ2-5 and V is TRBV27; 8 bases fit TRBD1. CDR3 length equals 16 residues. Germline lookup yields CDR1 MNHEY and CDR2 SMNVEV (reference sequence). The J segment lost 2 bases and the V segment lost 5 bases, leaving 10 bases of the junction unmatched. The CDR3 DNA reads as TGTGCCAGCAGTCCTTTCCGGGACAGGCTTCAAGAGACCCAGTACTTC. Protein sequence: CASSPFRDRLQETQYF.

The chain combines TRBV14 with TRBJ2-2; 8 nucleotides agree with TRBD1. Trimming took 4 bases from V and 7 from J; bases not matched to a gene: 14. Looked up from germline, CDR1 is SGHDN and CDR2 is FVKESK. The CDR3 consists of 17 residues. The CDR3 protein is CASSRISGQGLIGELFF. The CDR3 nucleotides are TGTGCCAGCAGCCGAATCTCCGGACAGGGTCTCATCGGGGAGCTGTTTTTT.

The chain uses TRBV2 and TRBJ2-4, with 9 nucleotides matching TRBD1. The CDR3 covers 16 residues. The V and J ends lost 3 bases and 0 bases, in that order; junction bases with no gene match: 3. CDR1 SNHLY and CDR2 FYNNEI come from the germline V gene. CDR3 sequence reads: CASSEDRGLAKNIQYF. CDR3 nucleotides: TGTGCCAGCAGTGAGGACAGGGGACTAGCCAAAAACATTCAGTACTTC.

This chain joins TRBV6-4 and TRBJ1-6; 7 bases match TRBD1. CDR1 and CDR2 from the germline V gene are MRHNA and SNTAGT. CDR3 length equals 14 residues. V was pared by 0 bases and J by 7 bases, with 0 bases of the junction left unmatched. The CDR3 loop is CASSDSTGNSPLHF. As DNA, the CDR3 is TGTGCCAGCAGTGACTCGACAGGGAATTCACCCCTCCACTTT.

Comments on this clone: The sample contains more than one DNA sequence encoding this CDR3. The chain carries TRBV15 and TRBJ1-2; maybe TRBD1 (6 bases). The CDR3 is 13 amino acids. Trimming removed 0 bases from V and 8 bases from J, with 10 bases in between. Germline V gene lookup returns CDR1 LNHNV and CDR2 YYDKDF (reference sequence). Here the CDR3 DNA reads TGTGCCACCAGCAGAGAAGGGGGTCTGGGCTACACCTTC. Translating it yields CATSREGGLGYTF.

In its sample, this clone was seen a few times. This chain joins TRBV5-1 and TRBJ2-1; 9 nucleotides line up with TRBD1. Germline trimming cut 0 bases from V and 6 bases from J; bases unmatched to any gene: 7. Looked up from germline, CDR1 is SGHRS and CDR2 is YFSETQ. This CDR3 has 16 residues. The CDR3 region has the DNA TGCGCCAGCAGCTTGGGCCGGGACAGGGCCTTCAATGAGCAGTTCTTC. It specifies CASSLGRDRAFNEQFF.